Listed here are 5 T cell receptor beta chains from one sample, sequenced in a study of neurological immune-mediated disorders. A single record per CDR3 protein comes from TCRdb applying MiXCR to the 5' RACE reads. This table has tens of thousands of distinct CDR3 sequences, roughly 12% appearing once. Sequencing input: PBMCs. The source is a woman aged 55 to 70 with HTLV-1-associated myelopathy (HAM/TSP).

This clonotype has a count of ten or more. The J gene is TRBJ2-2, the V gene TRBV7-2, with a weak D call TRBD2 (6 bases). Trimming took 2 bases from V and 0 from J, leaving 13 bases between them. There are 17 residues in the CDR3. Germline V gene sequence: CDR1 SGHTA, CDR2 FQGNSA. In nucleotides, the CDR3 is TGTGCCAGCAGCTTATCTGCGGGGTTCGCGAACACCGGGGAGCTGTTTTTT. Translation: CASSLSAGFANTGELFF.

This clonotype was seen many times. This chain uses TRBV12-3 or TRBV12-4 with TRBJ2-3; 7 bases are a match to TRBD1. The J segment lost 0 bases and the V segment lost 7 bases, leaving 4 bases of the junction unmatched. The CDR3 spans 14 residues. The CDR3: CASKRGQSTDTQYF. DNA of the CDR3: TGTGCCAGCAAACGGGGACAGAGCACAGATACGCAGTATTTT.

Ten or more counts support this clonotype. V usage is TRBV7-8 and J usage is TRBJ2-1; D is possibly TRBD2 (6 bases). V gave up 1 base and J gave up 0 bases, with 10 bases separating them. Germline V CDR1 and CDR2: SGHVS, FQNEAQ. The CDR3 has 16 residues. CDR3 sequence (DNA): TGTGCCAGCAGCTTAGGCGGGAAGGCCTCCTACAATGAGCAGTTCTTC. Amino acids: CASSLGGKASYNEQFF.

There are many counts of this clonotype. The V gene is TRBV5-1, the J gene TRBJ2-1; 9 nucleotides line up with TRBD1. There are 13 residues in the CDR3. Germline V gene lookup returns CDR1 SGHRS and CDR2 YFSETQ. The V segment lost 4 bases and the J segment 9 bases; nucleotides outside the gene matches: 5. CDR3 amino acids: CASSVRQGGEQFF. In DNA, the CDR3 is TGCGCCAGCAGCGTCCGACAGGGGGGTGAGCAGTTCTTC.

This clonotype was seen many times. The CDR3 here is CASSYRTGNSYEQYF. In nucleotides, the CDR3 is TGTGCCAGCAGCTACCGGACAGGGAACTCCTACGAGCAGTACTTC. The chain is built from TRBV7-2 and TRBJ2-7, with 8 bases fitting TRBD1. Germline CDR1 SGHTA, CDR2 FQGNSA. The CDR3 consists of 15 residues. Losses at the gene ends were 4 bases for V and 0 bases for J; bases not matched to a gene: 5.